The clone carrying this TCR beta chain was picked up one time. V was clipped by 4 bases and J by 3 bases; unmatched bases: 5. Germline-derived CDR1 and CDR2 are LGHDT and YNNKEL (reference sequence). The CDR3 has 15 amino acids. This record comes from a study of blood T cell repertoires in COVID-19. In the source study's methods: Nucleated cell counts were estimated from reference gene primer amplification. Sequenced by immunoSEQ multiplex PCR; TCRdb stores in-frame clones only, minus some. From that table come the V and J calls and clone size; the DNA was used to work out D and trimming. The data contain 160,000 or so clones, more than 75% of them singletons.

This chain connects TRBV3-1 (or the pseudogene TRBV3-2) to TRBJ2-2, with 7 bases identical to TRBD1. This TCR was sampled from a human donor with acute COVID-19. The donor label of this sample is uncertain. Specimen: PBMCs or T cells enriched from blood (not recorded which). This chain's CDR3 is CASSPRDSDTGELFF. The CDR3 nucleotides are TGTGCCAGCAGCCCTCGGGACAGTGACACCGGGGAGCTGTTTTTT.